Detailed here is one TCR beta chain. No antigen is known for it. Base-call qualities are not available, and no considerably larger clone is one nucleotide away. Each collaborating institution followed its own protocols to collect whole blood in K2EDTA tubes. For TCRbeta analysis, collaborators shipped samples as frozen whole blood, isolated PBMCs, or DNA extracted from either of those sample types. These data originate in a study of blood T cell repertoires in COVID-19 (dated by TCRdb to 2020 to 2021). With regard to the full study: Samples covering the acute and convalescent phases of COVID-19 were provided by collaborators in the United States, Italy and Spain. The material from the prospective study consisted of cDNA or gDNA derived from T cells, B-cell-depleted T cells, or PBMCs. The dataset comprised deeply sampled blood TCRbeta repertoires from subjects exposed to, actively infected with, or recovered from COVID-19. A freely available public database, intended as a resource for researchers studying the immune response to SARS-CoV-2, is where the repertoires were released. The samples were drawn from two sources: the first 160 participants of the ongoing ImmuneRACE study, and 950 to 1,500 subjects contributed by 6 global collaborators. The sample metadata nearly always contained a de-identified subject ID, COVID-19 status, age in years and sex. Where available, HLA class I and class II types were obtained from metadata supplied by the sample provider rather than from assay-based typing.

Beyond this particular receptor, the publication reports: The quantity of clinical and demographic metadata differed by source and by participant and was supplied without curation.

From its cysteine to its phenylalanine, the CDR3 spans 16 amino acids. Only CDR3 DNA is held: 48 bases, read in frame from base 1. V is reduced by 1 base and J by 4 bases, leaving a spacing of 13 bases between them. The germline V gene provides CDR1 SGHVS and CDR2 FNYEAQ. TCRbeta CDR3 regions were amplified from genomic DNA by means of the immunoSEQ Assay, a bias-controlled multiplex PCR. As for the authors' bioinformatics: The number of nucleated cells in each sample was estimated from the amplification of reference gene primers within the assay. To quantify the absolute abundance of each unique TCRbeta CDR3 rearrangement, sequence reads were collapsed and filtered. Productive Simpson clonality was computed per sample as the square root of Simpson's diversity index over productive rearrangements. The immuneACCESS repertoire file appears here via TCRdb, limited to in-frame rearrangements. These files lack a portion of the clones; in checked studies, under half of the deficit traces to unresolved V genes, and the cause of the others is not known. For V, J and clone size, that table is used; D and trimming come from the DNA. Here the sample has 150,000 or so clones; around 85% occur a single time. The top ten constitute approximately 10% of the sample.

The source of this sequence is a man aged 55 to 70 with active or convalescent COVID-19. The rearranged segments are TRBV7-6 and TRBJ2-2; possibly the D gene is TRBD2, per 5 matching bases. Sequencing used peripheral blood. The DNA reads TGTGCCAGCAGCTTAGGGACTCTAGCAGGCACCGGGGAGCTGTTTTTT. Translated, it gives CASSLGTLAGTGELFF.